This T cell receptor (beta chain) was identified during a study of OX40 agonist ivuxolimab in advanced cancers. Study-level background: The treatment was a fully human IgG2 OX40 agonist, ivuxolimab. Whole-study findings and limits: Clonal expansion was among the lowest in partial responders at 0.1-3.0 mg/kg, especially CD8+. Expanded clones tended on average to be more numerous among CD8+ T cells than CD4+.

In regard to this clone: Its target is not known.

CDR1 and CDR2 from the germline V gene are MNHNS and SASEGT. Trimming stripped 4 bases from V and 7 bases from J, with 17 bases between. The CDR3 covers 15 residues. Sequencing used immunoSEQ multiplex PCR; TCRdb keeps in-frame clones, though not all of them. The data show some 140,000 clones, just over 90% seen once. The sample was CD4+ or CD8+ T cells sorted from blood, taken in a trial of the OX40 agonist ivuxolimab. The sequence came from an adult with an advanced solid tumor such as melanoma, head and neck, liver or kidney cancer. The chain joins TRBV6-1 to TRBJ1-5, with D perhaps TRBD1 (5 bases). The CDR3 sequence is CASSAAEGLGQPQHF. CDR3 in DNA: TGTGCCAGCAGTGCGGCCGAGGGGTTGGGACAGCCCCAGCATTTT.